One and the same sample provided the 14 T cell receptor beta chains below, sequenced in a study of blood T cell repertoires in COVID-19. Clones were read by immunoSEQ multiplex PCR, and TCRdb kept only the in-frame ones, dropping some. This sample has roughly 150,000 clones, with 70% to 90% found just once. Specimen: peripheral blood. All receptors derive from a woman older than 75 with acute or convalescent COVID-19.

The gene calls are TRBV3-1 (or the pseudogene TRBV3-2) and TRBJ1-3; 10 bases match TRBD1. This CDR3 is 16 amino acids long. Germline values: CDR1 LGHDT, CDR2 YNNKEL (reference sequence). Unmatched junction bases numbered 5, after V lost 3 bases and J lost 3 bases. For the CDR3, the DNA is TGTGCCAGCAGCCATCCCGGGACAGGGGATGGAAACACCATATATTTT. Protein product: CASSHPGTGDGNTIYF.

V is TRBV14 and J is TRBJ1-4; D possibly corresponds to TRBD1 (5 bases). There are 11 residues in the CDR3. V lost 3 bases and J lost 10, with 6 bases in between. CDR1 is SGHDN and CDR2 is FVKESK in the germline V gene. CDR3 residues: CASSQQGKLFF. The CDR3 DNA sequence: TGTGCCAGCAGCCAGCAGGGAAAACTGTTTTTT. Based on the CDR3 plus reference TRBV14 and TRBJ1-4, the full variable domain is EAGVTQFPSHSVIEKGQTVTLRCDPISGHDNLYWYRRVMGKEIKFLLHFVKESKQDESGMPNNRFLAERTGGTYSTLKVQPAELEDSGVYFCASSQQGKLFFGSGTQLSVL.

V is TRBV19 and J is TRBJ1-5; 8 nucleotides align to TRBD1. The CDR3 is 16 amino acids. V was pared by 2 bases and J by 2 bases, with 5 bases of the junction left unmatched. Germline V lookup: CDR1 LNHDA, CDR2 SQIVND (reference sequence). CDR3 protein: CASSIWSDRGNQPQHF. For the CDR3, the DNA is TGTGCCAGTAGTATATGGTCGGACAGGGGCAATCAGCCCCAGCATTTT. Full variable domain (rest looked up from reference TRBV19 and TRBJ1-5): DGGITQSPKYLFRKEGQNVTLSCEQNLNHDAMYWYRQDPGQGLRLIYYSQIVNDFQKGDIAEGYSVSREKKESFPLTVTSAQKNPTAFYLCASSIWSDRGNQPQHFGDGTRLSIL.

The CDR3 protein is CASSPPGRELTFF. CDR3 nucleotide sequence: TGTGCCAGCTCACCACCAGGCAGGGAATTGACTTTCTTT. This chain connects TRBV18 to TRBJ1-1; D is perhaps TRBD1 (5 bases). Trimming cost V 0 bases and J 12 bases, with 14 bases left between them. Germline CDR1 KGHSH, CDR2 LQKENI. The length of the CDR3 is 13 residues.

The chain employs TRBV7-8 and TRBJ1-5; TRBD1 matches 7 bases. CDR3 length: 14 residues. J lost 5 bases, V lost 1 base, and 2 bases had no gene match. Per the germline V gene, CDR1 is SGHVS and CDR2 is FQNEAQ. The CDR3 sequence is CASSLDRGDQPQHF. The CDR3 coding sequence is TGTGCCAGCAGCTTAGACAGGGGTGATCAGCCCCAGCATTTT.

The chain carries TRBV5-1 and TRBJ2-7; TRBD1 matches 8 bases. V lost 3 bases to trimming and J lost 3 bases; unmatched junction nucleotides: 8. The CDR3 sequence is 15 residues long. CDR1 and CDR2 from the germline V gene are SGHRS and YFSETQ. The CDR3 region has the DNA TGCGCCAGCAGCTCCCGGGACAGGTTGATCTACGAGCAGTACTTC. It translates to CASSSRDRLIYEQYF.

The V and J genes are TRBV3-1 (or the pseudogene TRBV3-2) and TRBJ2-2, with a tentative D call TRBD1 (5 bases). V lost 7 bases and J 7 bases, leaving 16 bases between the germline ends. CDR3 length equals 14 residues. In germline, CDR1 is LGHDT, CDR2 YNNKEL (reference sequence). The CDR3 sequence is CASTKGQPGGELFF. CDR3 sequence (DNA): TGTGCCAGCACAAAGGGGCAACCAGGCGGGGAGCTGTTTTTT.

The chain combines TRBV7-9 with TRBJ2-1, with 8 bases identical to TRBD2. J lost 8 bases, V lost 5 bases, and 11 bases had no gene match. The CDR3 has 15 residues. Germline V CDR1 and CDR2: SEHNR, FQNEAQ (reference sequence). CDR3 nucleotides: TGTGCCAGCAGCATACCGGCCGGACTAGCCCATGAGCAGTTCTTC. Protein product: CASSIPAGLAHEQFF.

The chain recombines TRBV7-3 with TRBJ1-1; no clear D. V gave up 3 bases and J gave up 1 base, with 12 bases separating them. The CDR3 runs 15 residues. Germline V gene data show CDR1 as SGHTA and CDR2 as FQGTGA. In DNA form, the CDR3 reads TGTGCCAGCAGCTTCGGTTCCGGGAGGAACACTGAAGCTTTCTTT. Translated, it gives CASSFGSGRNTEAFF.

The genes are TRBV7-6 and TRBJ2-5; 9 bases match TRBD1. This CDR3 has 17 residues. Germline CDR1 is SGHVS and CDR2 is FNYEAQ. The V segment lost 5 bases and the J segment 5 bases; nucleotides outside the gene matches: 15. The CDR3 bases are TGTGCCAGCAGCGCTTGGGGGAGGACAGGGGCGACGGAGACCCAGTACTTC. This translates into CASSAWGRTGATETQYF.

The chain combines TRBV27 with TRBJ2-1; 9 bases align to TRBD1. The CDR3 runs to 14 residues. Germline lookup yields CDR1 MNHEY and CDR2 SMNVEV (reference sequence). J was trimmed by 7 bases and V by 5 bases; bases with no gene match: 6. In DNA form, the CDR3 reads TGTGCCAGCAGTCGGGGACAGGGAAAAAATGAGCAGTTCTTC. This sequence encodes CASSRGQGKNEQFF.

The rearrangement links TRBV18 to TRBJ1-1; TRBD1 is a possible D gene (6 bases). V gave up 1 base and J gave up 1 base, with 10 bases separating them. Germline V CDR1 and CDR2: KGHSH, LQKENI. This CDR3 comprises 15 residues. The CDR3 DNA follows: TGTGCCAGCTCACCACTTACGGGACAGAACACTGAAGCTTTCTTT. It specifies CASSPLTGQNTEAFF.

The genes are TRBV6-1 and TRBJ1-5, with TRBD1 matching over 7 bases. This CDR3 region has 15 residues. The V and J ends lost 5 bases and 3 bases, in that order; junction bases with no gene match: 7. CDR1 and CDR2 (germline): MNHNS, SASEGT. CDR3 protein: CASSTGDVSNQPQHF. The CDR3, as DNA: TGTGCCAGCAGTACAGGGGACGTTTCCAATCAGCCCCAGCATTTT.

The CDR3, as DNA: TGTGCCAGTGACCGGAGTAGCAATCAGCCCCAGCATTTT. Translated: CASDRSSNQPQHF. The chain couples TRBV25-1 to TRBJ1-5; D is uncertain. The germline V and J ends were trimmed by 9 bases and 0 bases, with 9 bases remaining between them. Germline V gene data show CDR1 as MGHDK and CDR2 as SYGVNS. This CDR3 is 13 amino acids long.